The 8 T cell receptor beta chains listed next were all sequenced from one sample in a study of CD8+ T cells in alopecia areata (dated by TCRdb to the late 2010s). Library construction relied on the immunoSEQ multiplex PCR assay. RNA was extracted from all samples and reverse transcribed into cDNA, which served as template for TCR sequencing. This immuneACCESS table, as held by TCRdb, lists in-frame sequences with V and J called but not all clones. Of the missing ones, under half trace to an unresolved V gene in checked studies; the others have no known cause. In this sample the table shows 250,000 to 350,000 clones, about three fifths of which occur a single time. Together, the top ten hold about 0.9% of the sample. Read against the paper, the sample's treatment or condition label means: oral pan-JAK inhibitor, 5-10 mg twice daily. The sequencing used CD4+ T cells sorted from blood, collected around week 54, from a patient treated with tofacitinib. The receptors were gathered from a human donor with alopecia areata.

The rearrangement links TRBV20-1 to TRBJ2-2; D is undetermined. The CDR3 sequence is 11 residues long. V lost 5 bases and J 5 bases, leaving 6 bases between the germline ends. CDR1 and CDR2 from the germline V gene are DFQATT and SNEGSKA (reference sequence). This CDR3 reads CSAWRTGELFF. DNA for the CDR3: TGCAGTGCTTGGAGAACCGGGGAGCTGTTTTTT.

The chain joins TRBV29-1 to TRBJ2-5; TRBD1 matches at 9 bases. Germline trimming cut 6 bases from V and 1 base from J; bases unmatched to any gene: 3. Germline CDR1 and CDR2: SQVTM and ANQGSEA. The CDR3 extends over 13 amino acids. CDR3 bases: TGCAGCGTACAGGGGGCGGGCCAAGAGACCCAGTACTTC. It translates to CSVQGAGQETQYF.

This clone has a single count. This chain links TRBV30 with TRBJ2-1; the D is unclear. The V end was cut by 0 bases, the J end by 10 bases, with 10 bases between. In germline, CDR1 is GTSNPN, CDR2 SVGIG (reference sequence). CDR3 length: 12 amino acids. The CDR3 loop reads CAWSVQSREQFF. The CDR3 DNA follows: TGTGCCTGGAGTGTACAAAGTCGGGAGCAGTTCTTC.

This clone occurred a few times. V and J are TRBV25-1 and TRBJ1-2; 7 positions agree with TRBD1. Germline lookup yields CDR1 MGHDK and CDR2 SYGVNS. The V gene end was trimmed by 6 bases and the J gene end by 7 bases; junction bases not matched to a gene: 5. The CDR3 extends over 12 amino acids. The CDR3: CASRRPGGGYTF. CDR3 in DNA: TGTGCCAGCAGGAGGCCAGGGGGTGGCTACACCTTC.

The chain combines TRBV30 with TRBJ1-6; D is unresolved. From germline, CDR1 is GTSNPN and CDR2 SVGIG (reference sequence). The CDR3 contains 12 residues. V was pared by 8 bases and J by 7 bases, with 12 bases between. The CDR3 here is CARSGNNSPLHF. CDR3 DNA sequence: TGTGCCCGTTCTGGGAACAATTCACCCCTCCACTTT.

This sequence joins TRBV12-5 and TRBJ2-1, with D perhaps TRBD2 (6 bases). CDR3 length: 17 amino acids. V was shortened by 5 bases and J by 0 bases, with 17 bases between the two germline ends. Germline CDR1 is LGHNT and CDR2 is FRNRAP. CDR3 nucleotides: TGTGCTAGTGGTCACGGGACTCACGCGAGCTCCTACAATGAGCAGTTCTTC. Protein product: CASGHGTHASSYNEQFF.

This clone has a handful of counts. The chain has TRBV6-1 and TRBJ2-1, with D hard to call. The CDR3 contains 17 residues. Trimming took off 3 bases at V and 0 bases at J, with 15 bases between the two ends. Germline assignment: CDR1 MNHNS and CDR2 SASEGT. The CDR3 loop is CASSELRVSGSYNEQFF. The CDR3 DNA sequence: TGTGCCAGCAGTGAGCTGCGAGTTAGTGGCTCCTACAATGAGCAGTTCTTC.

The CDR3 spells CSVAVGTSIYNEQFF. The DNA of the CDR3 is TGCAGCGTTGCGGTCGGGACTAGCATTTACAATGAGCAGTTCTTC. The chain carries TRBV29-1 and TRBJ2-1; 9 bases align to TRBD2. V lost 4 bases and J lost 4; bases outside the gene matches: 8. Germline V gene data show CDR1 as SQVTM and CDR2 as ANQGSEA. The CDR3 totals 15 residues.